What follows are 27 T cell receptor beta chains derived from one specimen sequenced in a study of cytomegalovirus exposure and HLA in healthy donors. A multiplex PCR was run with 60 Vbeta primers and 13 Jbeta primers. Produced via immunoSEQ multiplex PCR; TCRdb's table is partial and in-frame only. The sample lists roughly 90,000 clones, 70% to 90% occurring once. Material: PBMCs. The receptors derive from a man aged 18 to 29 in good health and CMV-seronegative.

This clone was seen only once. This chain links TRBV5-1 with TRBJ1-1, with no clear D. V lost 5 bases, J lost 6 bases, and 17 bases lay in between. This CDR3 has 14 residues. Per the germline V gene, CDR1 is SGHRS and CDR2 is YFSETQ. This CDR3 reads CASSLQPQAPEAFF. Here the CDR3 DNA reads TGCGCCAGCAGTTTACAGCCCCAGGCTCCTGAAGCTTTCTTT.

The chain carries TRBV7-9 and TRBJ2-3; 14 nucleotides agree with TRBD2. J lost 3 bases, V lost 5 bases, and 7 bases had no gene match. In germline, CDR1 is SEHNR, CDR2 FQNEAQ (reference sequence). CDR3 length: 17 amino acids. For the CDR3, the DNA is TGTGCCAGCAGCCCGGGACTAGCGGGAGAGGAGACAGATACGCAGTATTTT. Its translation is CASSPGLAGEETDTQYF.

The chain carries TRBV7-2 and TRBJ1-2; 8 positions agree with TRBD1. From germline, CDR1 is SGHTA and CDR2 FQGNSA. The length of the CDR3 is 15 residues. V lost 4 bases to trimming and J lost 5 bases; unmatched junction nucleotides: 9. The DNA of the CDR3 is TGTGCCAGCAGCTCAAACCAGGGGGCTAGTTATGGCTACACCTTC. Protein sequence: CASSSNQGASYGYTF.

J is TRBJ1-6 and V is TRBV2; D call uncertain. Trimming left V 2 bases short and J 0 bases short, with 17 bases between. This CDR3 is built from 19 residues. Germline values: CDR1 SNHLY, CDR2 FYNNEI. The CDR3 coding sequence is TGTGCCAGCAGTGAATCAAGGGAGGGCCCGAGCTCCTATAATTCACCCCTCCACTTT. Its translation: CASSESREGPSSYNSPLHF.

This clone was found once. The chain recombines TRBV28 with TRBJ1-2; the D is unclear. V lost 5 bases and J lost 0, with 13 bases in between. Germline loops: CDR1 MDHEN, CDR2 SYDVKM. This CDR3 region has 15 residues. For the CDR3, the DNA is TGTGCCAGCAGTCTTCGTATCCCCGCTAACTATGGCTACACCTTC. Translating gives CASSLRIPANYGYTF.

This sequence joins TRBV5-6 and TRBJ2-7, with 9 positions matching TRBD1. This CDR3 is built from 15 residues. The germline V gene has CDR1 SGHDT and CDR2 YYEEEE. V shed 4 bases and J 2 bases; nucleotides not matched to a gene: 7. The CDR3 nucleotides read TGTGCCAGCAGCGCCTGGGGACAGGGCCCCTACGAGCAGTACTTC. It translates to CASSAWGQGPYEQYF.

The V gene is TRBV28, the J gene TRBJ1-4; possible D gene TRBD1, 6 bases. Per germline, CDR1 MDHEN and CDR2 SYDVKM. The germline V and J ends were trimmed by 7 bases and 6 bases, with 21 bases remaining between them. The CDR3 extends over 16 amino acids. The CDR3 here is CASTLMGSGADEKLFF. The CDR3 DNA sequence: TGTGCCAGCACTCTCATGGGTTCAGGGGCCGATGAAAAACTGTTTTTT.

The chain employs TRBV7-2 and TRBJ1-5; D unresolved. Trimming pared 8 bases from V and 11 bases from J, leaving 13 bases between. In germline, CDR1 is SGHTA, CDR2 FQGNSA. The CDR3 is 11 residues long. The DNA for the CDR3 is TGTGCCAGCGGAGAGATCCTGGCCCAGCATTTT. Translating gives CASGEILAQHF.

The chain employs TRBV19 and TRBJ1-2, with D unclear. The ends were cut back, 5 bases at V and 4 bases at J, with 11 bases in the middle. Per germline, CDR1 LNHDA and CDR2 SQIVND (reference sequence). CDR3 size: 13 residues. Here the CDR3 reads CASSPDGGYGYTF. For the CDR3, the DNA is TGTGCCAGTAGTCCGGACGGAGGCTATGGCTACACCTTC.

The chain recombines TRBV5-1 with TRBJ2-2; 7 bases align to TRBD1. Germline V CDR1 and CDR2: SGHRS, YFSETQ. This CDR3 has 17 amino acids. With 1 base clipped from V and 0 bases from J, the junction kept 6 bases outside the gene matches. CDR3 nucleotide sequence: TGCGCCAGCAGCTTGAGGGTGCAGGGGGCGAACACCGGGGAGCTGTTTTTT. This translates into CASSLRVQGANTGELFF.

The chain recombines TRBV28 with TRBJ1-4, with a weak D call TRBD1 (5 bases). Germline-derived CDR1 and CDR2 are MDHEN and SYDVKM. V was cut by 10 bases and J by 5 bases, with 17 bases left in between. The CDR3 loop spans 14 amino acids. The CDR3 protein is CATFTREGNEKLFF. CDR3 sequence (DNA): TGTGCCACCTTCACCCGGGAGGGGAATGAAAAACTGTTTTTT.

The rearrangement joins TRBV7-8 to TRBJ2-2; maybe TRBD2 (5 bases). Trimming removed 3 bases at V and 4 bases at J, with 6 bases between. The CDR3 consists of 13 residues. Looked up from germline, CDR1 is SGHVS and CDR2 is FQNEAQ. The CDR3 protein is CASSFGLTGELFF. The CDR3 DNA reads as TGTGCCAGCAGCTTCGGACTCACCGGGGAGCTGTTTTTT.

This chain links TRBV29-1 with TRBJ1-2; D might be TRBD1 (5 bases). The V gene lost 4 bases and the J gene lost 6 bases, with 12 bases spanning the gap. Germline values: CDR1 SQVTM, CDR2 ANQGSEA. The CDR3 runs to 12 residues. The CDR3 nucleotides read TGCAGCGTTGTACCAGGGCTTGATGGCTACACCTTC. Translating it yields CSVVPGLDGYTF.

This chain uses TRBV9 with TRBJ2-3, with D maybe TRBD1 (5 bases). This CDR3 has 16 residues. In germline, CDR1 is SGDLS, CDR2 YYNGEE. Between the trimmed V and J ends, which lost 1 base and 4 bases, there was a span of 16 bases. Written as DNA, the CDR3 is TGTGCCAGCAGCGTATGGGCTAGTGGGGCCCCAGATACGCAGTATTTT. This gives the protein CASSVWASGAPDTQYF.

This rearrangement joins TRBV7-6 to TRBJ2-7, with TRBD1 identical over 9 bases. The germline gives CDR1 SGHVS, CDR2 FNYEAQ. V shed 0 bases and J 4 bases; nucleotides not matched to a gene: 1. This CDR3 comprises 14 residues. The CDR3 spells CASSLADRGYEQYF. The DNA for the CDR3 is TGTGCCAGCAGCTTAGCGGACAGGGGTTACGAGCAGTACTTC.

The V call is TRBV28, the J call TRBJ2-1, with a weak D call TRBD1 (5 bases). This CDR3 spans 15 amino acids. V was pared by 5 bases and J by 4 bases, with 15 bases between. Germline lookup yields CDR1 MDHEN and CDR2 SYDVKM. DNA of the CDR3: TGTGCCAGCAGTCTCACAGGACCCATATACAATGAGCAGTTCTTC. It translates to CASSLTGPIYNEQFF.

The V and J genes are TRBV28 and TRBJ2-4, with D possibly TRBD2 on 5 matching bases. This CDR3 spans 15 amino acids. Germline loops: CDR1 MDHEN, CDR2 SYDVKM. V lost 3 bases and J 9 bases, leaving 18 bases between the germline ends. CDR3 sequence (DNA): TGTGCCAGCAGTTTCACGGGAACCCCTAAAGGCATTCAGTACTTC. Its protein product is CASSFTGTPKGIQYF.

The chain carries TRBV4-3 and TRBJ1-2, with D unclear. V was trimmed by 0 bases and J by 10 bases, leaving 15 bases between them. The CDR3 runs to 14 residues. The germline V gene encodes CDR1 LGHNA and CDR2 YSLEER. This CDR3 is CASSQDLTAIDYTF. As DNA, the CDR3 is TGCGCCAGCAGCCAAGATTTAACCGCGATTGACTACACCTTC.

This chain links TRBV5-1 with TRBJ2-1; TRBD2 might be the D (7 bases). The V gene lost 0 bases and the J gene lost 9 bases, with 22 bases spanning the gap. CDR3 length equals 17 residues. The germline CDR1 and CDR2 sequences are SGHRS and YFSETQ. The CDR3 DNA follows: TGCGCCAGCAGCTTGGATCTGGGGGGGGGCGGGAGAAGTGAGCAGTTCTTC. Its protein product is CASSLDLGGGGRSEQFF.

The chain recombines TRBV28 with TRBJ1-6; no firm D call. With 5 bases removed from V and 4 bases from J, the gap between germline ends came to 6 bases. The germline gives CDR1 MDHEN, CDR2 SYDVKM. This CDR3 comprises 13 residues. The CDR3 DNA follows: TGTGCCAGCAGTCGGACTTATAATTCACCCCTCCACTTT. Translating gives CASSRTYNSPLHF.

CDR3 protein: CASSSPTDTQYF. CDR3 DNA sequence: TGTGCCAGCAGTTCCCCAACAGATACGCAGTATTTT. The chain has TRBV28 and TRBJ2-3; D gene unclear. Between the trimmed V and J ends, which lost 4 bases and 3 bases, there was a span of 5 bases. Germline CDR1 and CDR2: MDHEN and SYDVKM. The CDR3 has 12 amino acids.

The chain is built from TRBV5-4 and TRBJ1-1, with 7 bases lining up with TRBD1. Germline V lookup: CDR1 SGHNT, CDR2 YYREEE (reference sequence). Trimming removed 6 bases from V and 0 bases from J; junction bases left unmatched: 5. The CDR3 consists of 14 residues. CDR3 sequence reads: CASTKDRLNTEAFF. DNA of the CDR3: TGTGCCAGCACTAAGGACAGGTTGAACACTGAAGCTTTCTTT.

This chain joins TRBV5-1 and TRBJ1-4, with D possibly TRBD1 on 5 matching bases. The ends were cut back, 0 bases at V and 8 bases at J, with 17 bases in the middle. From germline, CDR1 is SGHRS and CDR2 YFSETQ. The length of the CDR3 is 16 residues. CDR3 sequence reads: CASSLVGEGPGEKLFF. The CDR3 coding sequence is TGCGCCAGCAGCTTGGTTGGGGAGGGGCCCGGGGAAAAACTGTTTTTT.

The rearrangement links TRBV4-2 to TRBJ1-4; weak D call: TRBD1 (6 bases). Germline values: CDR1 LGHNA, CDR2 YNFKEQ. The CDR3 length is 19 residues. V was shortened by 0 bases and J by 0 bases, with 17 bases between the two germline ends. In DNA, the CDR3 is TGTGCCAGCAGCCAAGACAGGGGCCAGCGCTTCGCAACTAATGAAAAACTGTTTTTT. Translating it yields CASSQDRGQRFATNEKLFF.

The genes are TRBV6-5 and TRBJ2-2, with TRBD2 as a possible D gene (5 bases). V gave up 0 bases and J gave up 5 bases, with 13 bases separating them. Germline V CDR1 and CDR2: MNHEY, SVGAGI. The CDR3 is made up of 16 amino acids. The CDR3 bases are TGTGCCAGCAGTTACTCGACTTCGAGCGGTACCGGGGAGCTGTTTTTT. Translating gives CASSYSTSSGTGELFF.

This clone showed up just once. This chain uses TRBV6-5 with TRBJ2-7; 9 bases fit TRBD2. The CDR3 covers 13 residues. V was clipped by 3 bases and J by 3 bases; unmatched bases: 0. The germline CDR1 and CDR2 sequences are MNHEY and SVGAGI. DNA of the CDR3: TGTGCCAGCAGTTATAGCGGGAGCTACGAGCAGTACTTC. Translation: CASSYSGSYEQYF.

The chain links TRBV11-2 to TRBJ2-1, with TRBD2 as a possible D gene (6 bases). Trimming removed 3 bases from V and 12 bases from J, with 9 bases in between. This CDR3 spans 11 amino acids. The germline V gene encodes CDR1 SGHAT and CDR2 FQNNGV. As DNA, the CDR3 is TGTGCCAGCAGCTTGAAGGGAGGGCAGTTCTTC. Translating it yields CASSLKGGQFF. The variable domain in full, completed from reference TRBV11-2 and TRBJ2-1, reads EAGVAQSPRYKIIEKRQSVAFWCNPISGHATLYWYQQILGQGPKLLIQFQNNGVVDDSQLPKDRFSAERLKGVDSTLKIQPAKLEDSAVYLCASSLKGGQFFGPGTRLTVL.